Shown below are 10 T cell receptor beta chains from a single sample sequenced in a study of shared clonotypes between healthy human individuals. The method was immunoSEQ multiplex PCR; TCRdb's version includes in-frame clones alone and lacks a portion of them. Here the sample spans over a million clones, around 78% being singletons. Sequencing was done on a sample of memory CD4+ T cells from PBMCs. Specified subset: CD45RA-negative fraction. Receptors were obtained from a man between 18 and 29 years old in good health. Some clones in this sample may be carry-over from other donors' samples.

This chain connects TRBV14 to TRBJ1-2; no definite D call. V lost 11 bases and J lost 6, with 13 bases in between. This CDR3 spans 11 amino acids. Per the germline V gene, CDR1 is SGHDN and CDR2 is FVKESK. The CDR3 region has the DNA TGTGCCGAACGAAGGGAGAATGGCTACACCTTC. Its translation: CAERRENGYTF.

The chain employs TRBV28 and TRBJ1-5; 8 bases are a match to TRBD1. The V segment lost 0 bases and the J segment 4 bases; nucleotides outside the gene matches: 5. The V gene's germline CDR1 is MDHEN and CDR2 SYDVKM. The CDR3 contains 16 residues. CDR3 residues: CASSLWGQGANQPQHF. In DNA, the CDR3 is TGTGCCAGCAGTTTATGGGGGCAGGGGGCGAATCAGCCCCAGCATTTT.

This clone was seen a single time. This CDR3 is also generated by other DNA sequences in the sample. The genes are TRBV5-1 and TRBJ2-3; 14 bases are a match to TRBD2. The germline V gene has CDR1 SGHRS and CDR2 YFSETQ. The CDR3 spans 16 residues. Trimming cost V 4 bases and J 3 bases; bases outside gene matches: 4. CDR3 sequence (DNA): TGCGCCAGCAGCACGGGACTAGCGGGAGTTACAGATACGCAGTATTTT. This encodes CASSTGLAGVTDTQYF.

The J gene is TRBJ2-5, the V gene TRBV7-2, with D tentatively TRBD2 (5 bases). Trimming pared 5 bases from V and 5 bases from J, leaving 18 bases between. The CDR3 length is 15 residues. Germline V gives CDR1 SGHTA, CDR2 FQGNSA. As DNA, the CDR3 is TGTGCCAGCAGCCTTACCATCGGCGGGTGGGAGACCCAGTACTTC. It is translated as CASSLTIGGWETQYF.

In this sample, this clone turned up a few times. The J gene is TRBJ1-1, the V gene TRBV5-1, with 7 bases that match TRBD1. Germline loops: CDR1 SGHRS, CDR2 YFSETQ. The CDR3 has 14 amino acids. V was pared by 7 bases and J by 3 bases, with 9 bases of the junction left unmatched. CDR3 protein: CASSLSRGHTEAFF. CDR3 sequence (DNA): TGCGCCAGCTCCTTGTCGAGGGGGCACACTGAAGCTTTCTTT.

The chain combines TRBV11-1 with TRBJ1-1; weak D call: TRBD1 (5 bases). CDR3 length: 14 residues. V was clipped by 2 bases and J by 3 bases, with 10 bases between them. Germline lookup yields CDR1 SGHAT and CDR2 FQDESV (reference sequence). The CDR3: CASSLSGGDTEAFF. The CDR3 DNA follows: TGTGCCAGCAGCTTATCCGGGGGGGACACTGAAGCTTTCTTT.

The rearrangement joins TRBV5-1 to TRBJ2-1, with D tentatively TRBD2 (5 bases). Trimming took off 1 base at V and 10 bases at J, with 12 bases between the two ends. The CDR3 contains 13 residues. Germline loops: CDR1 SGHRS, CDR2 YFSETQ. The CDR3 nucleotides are TGCGCCAGCAGCTTGTTGGGAGAAAACGAGCAGTTCTTC. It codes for CASSLLGENEQFF.

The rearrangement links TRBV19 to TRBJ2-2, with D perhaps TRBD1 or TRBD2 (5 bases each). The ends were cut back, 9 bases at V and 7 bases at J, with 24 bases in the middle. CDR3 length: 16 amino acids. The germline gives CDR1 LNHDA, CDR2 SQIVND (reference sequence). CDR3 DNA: TGTGCCAGCCTCGTACCGGGACGATCTTTTGGCGGGGAGCTGTTTTTT. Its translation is CASLVPGRSFGGELFF.

The CDR3 protein is CASSLVPNTGELFF. The CDR3, as DNA: TGCGCCAGCAGCTTGGTACCGAACACCGGGGAGCTGTTTTTT. The V call is TRBV5-1, the J call TRBJ2-2; D remains ambiguous. The length of the CDR3 is 14 residues. V gave up 0 bases and J gave up 0 bases, with 3 bases separating them. Per germline, CDR1 SGHRS and CDR2 YFSETQ.

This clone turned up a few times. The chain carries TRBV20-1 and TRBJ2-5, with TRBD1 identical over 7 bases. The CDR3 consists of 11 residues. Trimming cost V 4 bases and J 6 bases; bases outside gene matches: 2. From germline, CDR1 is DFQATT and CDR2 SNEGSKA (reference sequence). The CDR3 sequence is CSATTGQTQYF. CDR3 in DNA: TGCAGTGCTACGACAGGGCAGACCCAGTACTTC.